This TCR beta chain emerged from a study of shared clonotypes between healthy human individuals (dated by TCRdb to the early 2020s). Describing the broader study: A few men and two women, aged 18 to 49 years, made up the cohort. Blood TCR repertoires of a handful of healthy adults were deeply sequenced to estimate repertoire size and the extent of clonotype sharing between individuals. Each donor's leukapheresis produced roughly between about 0.8 and 8.9 billion PBMCs. To increase sequencing depth and limit assay-specific biases, TCR repertoire library preparation and sequencing were carried out by different laboratories using diverse techniques. For each donor, CD4 naive and CD4 memory were each given three plates, CD8 naive was given two plates, and CD8 memory was given one plate. The research as a whole found: Based on pairwise subsampling, the degree of clonotype sharing among donors was expected to be affected by sequencing depth. When four donors were compared, the shared fraction of clonotypes was 5% to 6.5% for naive CD4, 3% to 4% for naive CD8, 2.3% for memory CD4, and roughly 0.43% for memory CD8. Compared with non-shared clonotypes, the clonotypes found in all four sorted-subset donors had higher generation probabilities. Even with the large sequencing depth, rarefaction of the sorted-subset datasets indicated that sequencing was incomplete. The genetic and exposure-history diversity represented was limited by the small number of donors. Only blood was sampled, and tissue TCR repertoires likely differ from those in blood. Larger estimated clonotype richness was generally found for naive subsets than for memory subsets.

Points on this clone: This receptor's antigen is unknown. Per-base quality was not reported, and no clone a single base away is much larger than it.

CD8 naive samples were obtained by positive selection for CCR7 among CD45RO-negative cells, yielding a CD45RA+CCR7+ population from which TemRA cells were excluded. Healthy HIV-negative adults with no recently reported acute infections or vaccinations were included as donors. Every donor was a Caucasian adult living in Nashville, Tennessee, USA. After blood collection by leukapheresis, PBMCs were isolated using Ficoll-Histopaque density gradient centrifugation and then cryopreserved in the vapor phase of liquid nitrogen. Purity and quantity of every magnetically sorted T cell population were checked by analytical flow cytometry. Each sorted fraction had its genomic DNA isolated and then quantified by UV absorbance on a Nanodrop 2000c. Using the deep immunoSEQ assay, TCR CDR3 regions were amplified from genomic DNA by multiplex PCR. Extracted genomic DNA from each cell subset was distributed evenly across all wells of several immunoSEQ 96-well plates, and each plate was treated as a replicate. For sorted subsets, approximately 0.2 ug of genomic DNA, equivalent to roughly 30,000 T cell genomes, went into each replicate PCR. The purified libraries were quantified using a Qubit 3.0 fluorometer, sized with a Bioanalyzer 2100, and then quantified again using the KAPA Library Quantification kit. A separate single-read 150-cycle Illumina NextSeq 550 flow cell was used to sequence each immunoSEQ 96-well plate. As for how the authors treated the data: Because the immunoSEQ output included only junctional sequences and no quality scores, the filtering could not be the same as the filtering used for full-length reads. To assign V/J genes and CDR3, sequences were annotated using PyIR, a Python wrapper for IgBLAST v1.9, with IMGT germline references. Reads were filtered out if the reads had weak V/J assignments (E-value above 1e-6), no CDR3, stop codons, out-of-frame junctions, or ambiguous translated residues. V3J clonotypes were defined as sequences sharing the same inferred V gene, J gene, and CDR3 amino acid sequence. To compute the percentage overlap between repertoires, the number of shared unique clonotypes was divided by the size of the smaller repertoire. Richness of each repertoire was evaluated using RTK rarefaction, the Chao1 estimator, and Recon v2.1 estimates of unobserved clonotypes. OLGA was used to compute generation probabilities for all TCRbeta clonotypes that the gDNA method yielded from a handful of donors. The table was pulled from immuneACCESS by TCRdb, which kept in-frame rearrangements only. Such tables lose some clones; where checked, under half of the loss comes from unresolved V genes, and the rest has no known cause. That table furnishes V, J and clone size, whereas the DNA furnished D and trimming. This sample gives around 2.1 million clones in total; 90% to 95% of them show up just once. Around 1.7% of the sample comes from the top ten.

V lost 4 bases and J lost 5 bases; the stretch between them is 15 bases long. The cysteine opens and the phenylalanine closes a CDR3 of 15 amino acids. Left in the record is the CDR3 DNA by itself, 45 bases read in frame from the first base. Looking up the germline V gene yields CDR1 LGHNA and CDR2 YSLEER. Sequencing was done on a sample of naive CD8+ T cells from PBMCs. The sample's cell subset or site label, in plain terms: CD45RA+CCR7+. The sequence derives from a man younger than 30 in good health. Some clones in this sample may be carry-over from other donors' samples. In this chain, TRBV4-3 is recombined with TRBJ1-3; confidence is insufficient to name the D gene. The CDR3 here reads CASSPGIVSRNTIYF. The bases are TGCGCCAGCAGCCCCGGGATCGTTTCTAGAAACACCATATATTTT.